Listed here are 4 T cell receptor beta chains from one sample, sequenced in a study of spatial heterogeneity in lung cancer. Time point defined: blood at routine non-recurrence follow-up after resection. Each CDR3 protein is one row after TCRdb ran MiXCR on the 5' RACE reads. The sample carries over 95,000 distinct CDR3 sequences, 10% to 13% recorded once. Sequenced here: PBMCs, sampled at follow-up. All receptors derive from a female donor with early-stage non-small cell lung cancer.

This clonotype was seen a handful of times. The rearrangement uses TRBV27 and TRBJ2-7; TRBD2 is a possible D gene (6 bases). V shed 4 bases and J shed 2 bases, with 12 bases lying between them. This CDR3 region has 14 residues. Germline assignment: CDR1 MNHEY and CDR2 SMNVEV (reference sequence). CDR3 sequence (DNA): TGTGCCAGCAGTTCCGGACTAATTCCCTACGAGCAGTACTTC. Translation gives CASSSGLIPYEQYF.

This clonotype was counted only a few times. The J gene is TRBJ2-7, the V gene TRBV7-2; 12 bases align to TRBD2. V lost 6 bases and J lost 3; bases outside the gene matches: 6. The CDR3 is 15 amino acids. Germline CDR1 reads SGHTA; CDR2 reads FQGNSA. The CDR3 DNA follows: TGTGCCAGCAGACTAGCGGGAGGTAATAGCTACGAGCAGTACTTC. Translation gives CASRLAGGNSYEQYF.

The chain links TRBV18 to TRBJ2-7, with 7 positions matching TRBD1. V was pared by 3 bases and J by 2 bases, with 4 bases of the junction left unmatched. The length of the CDR3 is 14 residues. The V gene's germline CDR1 is KGHSH and CDR2 LQKENI. The CDR3 protein is CASSPRQGPYEQYV. CDR3 coding DNA: TGTGCCAGCTCACCCAGACAGGGTCCCTACGAGCAGTACGTC.

V is TRBV4-2 and J is TRBJ2-1, with 8 bases matching TRBD2. Germline values: CDR1 LGHNA, CDR2 YNFKEQ. The CDR3 covers 17 residues. Trimming removed 0 bases from V and 6 bases from J; junction bases left unmatched: 10. CDR3 nucleotides: TGTGCCAGCAGCCAAGATCTAATCCGGGAGGGCCGCAATGAGCAGTTCTTC. As protein: CASSQDLIREGRNEQFF.